In this sample, the clone carrying this T cell receptor beta chain turned up many times. The source of the sample is a study of T-cell memory formation after mild COVID-19. Across the study: In these data, TCR clusters were largely donor specific.

TCRdb passed the 5' RACE reads through MiXCR, listing each CDR3 protein once. In the table there are approximately 150,000 distinct CDR3 sequences, 5.5% to 7% of which are singletons. J was trimmed by 0 bases and V by 5 bases; bases with no gene match: 5. Germline CDR1 SGHRS, CDR2 YFSETQ. This CDR3 has 15 residues. Sequenced input: PBMCs or a T cell subset sorted from them (not recorded which). The chain employs TRBV5-1 and TRBJ1-5; 7 nucleotides match TRBD1. The receptor was isolated from an adult woman who had mild COVID-19 (a few samples of this study predate the infection). Cell type and time point are not known. The CDR3 DNA reads as TGCGCCAGCAGGTGGGACAGCTATAGCAATCAGCCCCAGCATTTT. Residues: CASRWDSYSNQPQHF.